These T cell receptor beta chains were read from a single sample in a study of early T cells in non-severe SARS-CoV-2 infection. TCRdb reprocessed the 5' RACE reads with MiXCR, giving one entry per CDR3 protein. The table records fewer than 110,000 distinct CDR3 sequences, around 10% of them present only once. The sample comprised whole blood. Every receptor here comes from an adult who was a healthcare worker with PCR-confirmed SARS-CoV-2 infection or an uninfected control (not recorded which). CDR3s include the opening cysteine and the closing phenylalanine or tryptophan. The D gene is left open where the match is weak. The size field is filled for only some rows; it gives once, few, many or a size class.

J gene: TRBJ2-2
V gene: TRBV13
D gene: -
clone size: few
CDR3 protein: CASSTPLARDTGELFF
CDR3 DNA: TGTGCCAGCAGCACACCCCTAGCGAGGGACACCGGGGAGCTGTTTTTT

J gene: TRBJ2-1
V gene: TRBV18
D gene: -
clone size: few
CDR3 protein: CASSPGGTLWLEQFF
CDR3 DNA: TGTGCCAGCTCACCGGGGGGGACACTATGGCTTGAGCAGTTCTTC

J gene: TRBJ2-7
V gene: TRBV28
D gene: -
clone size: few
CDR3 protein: CASSSAIEQYF
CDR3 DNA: TGTGCCAGCAGTTCCGCCATCGAGCAGTACTTC

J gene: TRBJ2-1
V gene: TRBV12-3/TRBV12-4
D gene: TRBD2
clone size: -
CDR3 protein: CASSYTSGKYNEQFF
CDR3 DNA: TGTGCCAGCAGCTATACTAGCGGGAAATACAATGAGCAGTTCTTC

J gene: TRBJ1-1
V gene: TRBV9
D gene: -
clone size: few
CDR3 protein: CASSVGPPMNTEAFF
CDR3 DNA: TGTGCCAGCAGCGTAGGGCCGCCGATGAACACTGAAGCTTTCTTT

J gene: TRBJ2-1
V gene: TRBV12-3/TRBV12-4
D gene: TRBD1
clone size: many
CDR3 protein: CASSRGYEQFF
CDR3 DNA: TGTGCCAGCAGCAGGGGGTATGAGCAGTTCTTC

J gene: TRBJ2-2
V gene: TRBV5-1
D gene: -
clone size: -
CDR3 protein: CASSIGQTNTGELFF
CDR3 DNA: TGCGCCAGCAGCATCGGGCAGACGAACACCGGGGAGCTGTTTTTT

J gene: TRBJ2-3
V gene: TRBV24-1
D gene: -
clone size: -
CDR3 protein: CATSDEAPDTQYF
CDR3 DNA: TGTGCCACCAGTGACGAGGCCCCAGATACGCAGTATTTT

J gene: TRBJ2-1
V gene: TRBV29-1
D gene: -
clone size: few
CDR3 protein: CSAGPGTRVYEQFF
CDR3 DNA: TGCAGCGCTGGGCCGGGAACAAGGGTTTATGAGCAGTTCTTC

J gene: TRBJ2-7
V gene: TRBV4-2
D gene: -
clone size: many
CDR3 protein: CASSPPAGQGYEQYF
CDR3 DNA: TGTGCCAGCAGCCCTCCAGCGGGGCAGGGGTACGAGCAGTACTTC

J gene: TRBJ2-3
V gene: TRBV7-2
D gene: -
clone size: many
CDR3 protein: CASSFTPLSTDTQYF
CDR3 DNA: TGTGCCAGCAGCTTCACTCCCCTCAGCACAGATACGCAGTATTTT

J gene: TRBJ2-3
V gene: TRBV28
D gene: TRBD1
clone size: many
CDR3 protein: CASRARRGLTDTQYF
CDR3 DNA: TGTGCCAGCAGAGCCCGCAGGGGGCTCACAGATACGCAGTATTTT